This record concerns one T cell receptor beta chain sequence. This entry is derived from a study of blood T cell repertoires in COVID-19. For the study at large: COVID-19 samples collected from the United States, Italy and Spain covered acute and convalescent phases. T cells, B-cell-depleted T cells, or PBMCs supplied cDNA or gDNA.

The method was immunoSEQ multiplex PCR; TCRdb's version includes in-frame clones alone and lacks a portion of them. The data contain roughly 300,000 clones, around 81% of them singletons. CDR3 length equals 16 residues. Unmatched junction bases numbered 10, after V lost 3 bases and J lost 5 bases. CDR1 and CDR2 from the germline V gene are SGHAT and FQDESV (reference sequence). This sequence originates from a woman aged 60-75 years with active or convalescent COVID-19. The V and J genes are TRBV11-1 and TRBJ2-5, with TRBD1 matching 9 bases. Sequenced input: peripheral blood. The CDR3 DNA is TGTGCCAGCAGCTTCTCCGTCGGGACAGGGAGGGAGACCCAGTACTTC. Encoded protein: CASSFSVGTGRETQYF.